This T cell receptor (beta chain) was sequenced in a study of patients and donors after allogeneic stem cell transplantation. This CDR3 spans 14 amino acids. Trimming pared 7 bases from V and 8 bases from J, leaving 16 bases between. The germline CDR1 and CDR2 sequences are SGHRS and YFSETQ. This clonotype was found a few times. MiXCR, applied by TCRdb to the RT-PCR reads, yields one record per CDR3 protein. The sample has about 230,000 distinct CDR3 sequences, 13% to 15% seen once. The receptor was derived from a human donor who was either an allogeneic HSCT recipient or a stem cell or donor lymphocyte infusion donor (not recorded which). It is not recorded whose cells these are; they may come from a transplant donor. The rearrangement links TRBV5-1 to TRBJ1-6; no clear D. The specimen sequenced was blood, either unsorted or a sorted T cell fraction (not recorded which). Here the CDR3 DNA reads TGCGCCAGCTCGGACGGGGATCGAGATTCACCCCTCCACTTT. Its protein is CASSDGDRDSPLHF.